The 30 T cell receptor beta chains reported below all come from one sample, sequenced in a study of T cell responses to AZD1222 COVID-19 vaccine. Some clones are missing from TCRdb's copy, which holds only in-frame ones; the method was immunoSEQ multiplex PCR. The sample has around 120,000 clones; around nine tenths are singletons. The material sequenced was peripheral blood, taken on day 0 of AZD1222 vaccination. The origin of the receptors is an adult in good health.

This rearrangement joins TRBV25-1 to TRBJ1-2, with D possibly being TRBD1 (6 bases). Germline values: CDR1 MGHDK, CDR2 SYGVNS. Trimming pared 2 bases from V and 7 bases from J, leaving 17 bases between. This CDR3 is built from 15 residues. DNA for the CDR3: TGTGCCAGCAGTGAAGAAGGGGGGCCCCTGGGTGGCTACACCTTC. This encodes CASSEEGGPLGGYTF.

CDR3: CASSDSIVCFLGEQYF. The CDR3 DNA reads as TGTGCCAGCAGTGACTCGATAGTCTGTTTTTTGGGCGAGCAGTACTTC. V usage is TRBV6-4 and J usage is TRBJ2-7; D call uncertain. Germline V CDR1 and CDR2: MRHNA, SNTAGT. V lost 0 bases, J lost 6 bases, and 18 bases lay in between. This CDR3 spans 16 amino acids.

CDR3 DNA sequence: TGTGCCAGCAGAGTCGGACCGATGAACACTGAAGCTTTCTTT. Translating gives CASRVGPMNTEAFF. The rearrangement joins TRBV6-5 to TRBJ1-1; D is ambiguous. The CDR3 spans 14 residues. V lost 6 bases and J 0 bases, leaving 11 bases between the germline ends. Germline values: CDR1 MNHEY, CDR2 SVGAGI.

The rearrangement uses TRBV7-2 and TRBJ1-2; D is perhaps TRBD1 (6 bases). Germline V gives CDR1 SGHTA, CDR2 FQGNSA. CDR3 length: 15 amino acids. Trimming took 1 base from V and 0 from J, leaving 9 bases between them. The DNA for the CDR3 is TGTGCCAGCAGCTTAGGGACAGTAGCTAACTATGGCTACACCTTC. Amino acid sequence: CASSLGTVANYGYTF.

The chain uses TRBV11-1 and TRBJ1-1; D unresolved. V was cut by 5 bases and J by 9 bases, with 10 bases left in between. Germline-derived CDR1 and CDR2 are SGHAT and FQDESV (reference sequence). The CDR3 is made up of 11 amino acids. CDR3 nucleotides: TGTGCCAGCAGCCAATCGGGGAAAGCTTTCTTT. Residues: CASSQSGKAFF.

The chain joins TRBV7-3 to TRBJ2-5, with D maybe TRBD1 (5 bases). Germline V gives CDR1 SGHTA, CDR2 FQGTGA. Trimming left V 5 bases short and J 3 bases short, with 16 bases between. This CDR3 spans 15 amino acids. The CDR3 region has the DNA TGTGCCAGCAGCCAGACCCGGACAACGAAAGAGACCCAGTACTTC. Protein sequence: CASSQTRTTKETQYF. Variable domain in full (rest from reference TRBV7-3 and TRBJ2-5): GAGVSQTPSNKVTEKGKYVELRCDPISGHTALYWYRQSLGQGPEFLIYFQGTGAADDSGLPNDRFFAVRPEGSVSTLKIQRTERGDSAVYLCASSQTRTTKETQYFGPGTRLLVL.

The V call is TRBV19, the J call TRBJ1-2, with 9 bases aligning to TRBD1. V was pared by 9 bases and J by 10 bases, with 9 bases of the junction left unmatched. Germline CDR1 LNHDA, CDR2 SQIVND (reference sequence). This CDR3 has 12 amino acids. The chain's CDR3 is CASRGTGTPYTF. The CDR3 DNA reads TGTGCCAGCCGAGGGACAGGGACTCCCTACACCTTC.

This chain links TRBV29-1 with TRBJ1-2; unclear D gene. The V and J ends lost 3 bases and 5 bases respectively, with 7 bases between them. The CDR3 is 11 residues long. CDR1 and CDR2 (germline): SQVTM, ANQGSEA. The CDR3 DNA reads as TGCAGCGTTGATGGGCCGTATGGCTACACCTTC. Translation: CSVDGPYGYTF.

The table lists this clone with a count of one. This sequence joins TRBV19 and TRBJ2-3; D is ambiguous. Per the germline V gene, CDR1 is LNHDA and CDR2 is SQIVND (reference sequence). Trimming took off 5 bases at V and 0 bases at J, with 9 bases between the two ends. The CDR3 length is 14 residues. For the CDR3, the DNA is TGTGCCAGTAGTCCCCAGCGTAGCACAGATACGCAGTATTTT. Protein: CASSPQRSTDTQYF.

The chain combines TRBV18 with TRBJ1-1; D is unresolved. CDR1 is KGHSH and CDR2 is LQKENI in the germline V gene. The length of the CDR3 is 13 residues. V gave up 1 base and J gave up 3 bases, with 6 bases separating them. This CDR3 is CASSPLKDTEAFF. The DNA for the CDR3 is TGTGCCAGCTCACCACTTAAGGACACTGAAGCTTTCTTT.

The chain joins TRBV4-2 to TRBJ1-2, with a possible D match to TRBD1 (5 bases). Germline CDR1 is LGHNA and CDR2 is YNFKEQ. The CDR3 consists of 16 residues. Trimming pared 3 bases from V and 1 base from J, leaving 15 bases between. CDR3 region: CASSHTSRDFNYGYTF. CDR3 bases: TGTGCCAGCAGCCATACCTCCCGGGACTTTAACTATGGCTACACCTTC.

This clone was detected only a few times. The chain employs TRBV5-1 and TRBJ1-4; 10 positions match TRBD1. Germline V gene data show CDR1 as SGHRS and CDR2 as YFSETQ. This CDR3 contains 15 residues. Trimming removed 4 bases from V and 8 bases from J; junction bases left unmatched: 8. The CDR3 nucleotides are TGCGCCAGCAGCCGACAGGGGGCCCTCGAGGAAAAACTGTTTTTT. This translates into CASSRQGALEEKLFF.

The chain links TRBV19 to TRBJ1-2; D gene unclear. Germline V gene data show CDR1 as LNHDA and CDR2 as SQIVND (reference sequence). This CDR3 region has 13 residues. The V end was cut by 4 bases, the J end by 4 bases, with 10 bases between. As DNA, the CDR3 is TGTGCCAGTAGTACGACGGTGGTCTATGGCTACACCTTC. Residues: CASSTTVVYGYTF.

The V and J genes are TRBV5-4 and TRBJ2-2, with D perhaps matching TRBD2 (6 bases). The CDR3 is made up of 14 amino acids. The germline V and J ends were trimmed by 2 bases and 7 bases, with 12 bases remaining between them. CDR1 is SGHNT and CDR2 is YYREEE in the germline V gene (reference sequence). Here the CDR3 DNA reads TGTGCCAGCAGCTTACGGGGGTCGGGCGGGGAGCTGTTTTTT. This codes for CASSLRGSGGELFF.

The rearrangement links TRBV19 to TRBJ1-1; TRBD1 matches 10 bases. CDR3 size: 16 residues. The junction had 10 bases not matched to a gene; V was cut back by 8 bases and J by 1 base. The germline gives CDR1 LNHDA, CDR2 SQIVND (reference sequence). CDR3 bases: TGTGCCAGTTCCGGGACAGGGGCGGGGGAGAACACTGAAGCTTTCTTT. Protein sequence: CASSGTGAGENTEAFF.

Only one count was recorded for this clone. V is TRBV4-1 and J is TRBJ1-2; D ambiguous. V gave up 0 bases and J gave up 2 bases, with 7 bases separating them. Per the germline V gene, CDR1 is MGHRA and CDR2 is YSYEKL. The CDR3 has 14 amino acids. CDR3 DNA: TGCGCCAGCAGCCAAGAAGAGGAGAACTATGGCTACACCTTC. Translating it yields CASSQEEENYGYTF.

The DNA of the CDR3 is TGTGCCAGCAGCCAAGATCTCCGGGGATCGGGCACAGATACGCAGTATTTT. It codes for CASSQDLRGSGTDTQYF. This chain joins TRBV3-1 (or the pseudogene TRBV3-2) and TRBJ2-3; possible D gene TRBD2, 5 bases. Germline CDR1 and CDR2: LGHDT and YNNKEL (reference sequence). This CDR3 has 17 amino acids. V lost 0 bases and J 1 base, leaving 14 bases between the germline ends.

By share of the sample, this clone is large. V gene TRBV2 combines with J gene TRBJ2-1; D might be TRBD2 (6 bases). This CDR3 contains 13 residues. Trimming stripped 10 bases from V and 9 bases from J, with 19 bases between. Germline CDR1 and CDR2: SNHLY and FYNNEI. The CDR3 region is CAKLERGGGEQFF. DNA of the CDR3: TGTGCCAAGCTGGAGAGGGGAGGCGGTGAGCAGTTCTTC.

V is TRBV6-5 and J is TRBJ1-2; D uncertain. Germline V gene lookup returns CDR1 MNHEY and CDR2 SVGAGI. The germline V and J ends were trimmed by 2 bases and 1 base, with 8 bases remaining between them. The CDR3 extends over 14 amino acids. DNA for the CDR3: TGTGCCAGCAGTTACCCGGGCAATAACTATGGCTACACCTTC. Residues: CASSYPGNNYGYTF.

This clone was picked up one time. For the CDR3, the DNA is TGTGCCAGCAGTTTCACGCAGGGGGCGAATCAGCCCCAGCATTTT. Its translation is CASSFTQGANQPQHF. The rearrangement uses TRBV2 and TRBJ1-5; 8 bases line up with TRBD1. V was pared by 5 bases and J by 4 bases, with 7 bases of the junction left unmatched. Germline CDR1 SNHLY, CDR2 FYNNEI. There are 15 residues in the CDR3.

This chain connects TRBV10-1 to TRBJ1-2, with D hard to call. The germline gives CDR1 WNHNN, CDR2 SYGVQD (reference sequence). Trimming took off 7 bases at V and 3 bases at J, with 9 bases between the two ends. This CDR3 has 12 amino acids. The CDR3 DNA sequence: TGCGCCAGCATCGCAGATGACTATGGCTACACCTTC. Translation gives CASIADDYGYTF.

The chain recombines TRBV18 with TRBJ2-5; 14 bases match TRBD2. Germline trimming cut 6 bases from V and 0 bases from J; bases unmatched to any gene: 6. This CDR3 comprises 17 residues. Germline loops: CDR1 KGHSH, CDR2 LQKENI. This CDR3 is CASSPGLAGGHQETQYF. DNA for the CDR3: TGTGCCAGCTCCCCCGGACTAGCGGGGGGCCACCAAGAGACCCAGTACTTC.

The sample holds one count of this clone. This chain uses TRBV2 with TRBJ1-6, with D possibly matching TRBD1 (6 bases). The CDR3 extends over 14 amino acids. From germline, CDR1 is SNHLY and CDR2 FYNNEI. V was trimmed by 5 bases and J by 10 bases, leaving 15 bases between them. Here the CDR3 reads CASSPTGLGSPLHF. The DNA of the CDR3 is TGTGCCAGCAGTCCAACAGGGTTAGGCTCACCCCTCCACTTT.

This rearrangement joins TRBV15 to TRBJ1-2; D unclear. Between the trimmed V and J ends, which lost 5 bases and 4 bases, there was a span of 14 bases. In germline, CDR1 is LNHNV, CDR2 YYDKDF (reference sequence). The CDR3 runs to 14 residues. The CDR3 coding sequence is TGTGCCACCAGCTCGGAGGGATCAGGCTATGGCTACACCTTC. It translates to CATSSEGSGYGYTF.

The chain links TRBV11-1 to TRBJ1-1, with D tentatively TRBD1 (5 bases). The CDR3 covers 15 residues. Germline V CDR1 and CDR2: SGHAT, FQDESV (reference sequence). Trimming took 5 bases from V and 4 from J, leaving 17 bases between them. CDR3 in amino acids: CASSHMTVRVTEAFF. The CDR3 bases are TGTGCCAGCAGCCACATGACTGTCAGGGTCACTGAAGCTTTCTTT.

The chain employs TRBV4-1 and TRBJ1-2; possibly TRBD1 for D (6 bases). Germline V gives CDR1 MGHRA, CDR2 YSYEKL. With 5 bases removed from V and 8 bases from J, the gap between germline ends came to 12 bases. The CDR3 contains 12 residues. The CDR3 sequence is CASSSQGWGYTF. CDR3 nucleotide sequence: TGCGCCAGCAGCTCACAGGGTTGGGGCTACACCTTC.

The chain recombines TRBV19 with TRBJ1-2, with 8 bases lining up with TRBD1. Trimming removed 7 bases from V and 5 bases from J; junction bases left unmatched: 6. The length of the CDR3 is 13 residues. Germline V gene lookup returns CDR1 LNHDA and CDR2 SQIVND (reference sequence). The DNA for the CDR3 is TGTGCCAGTACCTCAGACAGGGGATATGGCTACACCTTC. Translating gives CASTSDRGYGYTF.

This chain joins TRBV12-3 or TRBV12-4 and TRBJ2-7; 7 nucleotides line up with TRBD1. The CDR3 totals 13 residues. J lost 1 base, V lost 6 bases, and 3 bases had no gene match. CDR3 sequence reads: CASRNRGSYEQYF. In DNA form, the CDR3 reads TGTGCCAGCAGAAACAGGGGATCCTACGAGCAGTACTTC.

The V call is TRBV7-2, the J call TRBJ1-2; TRBD1 agrees at 9 bases. The junction had 11 bases not matched to a gene; V was cut back by 5 bases and J by 7 bases. The germline V gene has CDR1 SGHTA and CDR2 FQGNSA. There are 15 residues in the CDR3. CDR3 sequence: CASSQRTGVFSGYTF. DNA for the CDR3: TGTGCCAGCAGCCAACGGACAGGGGTTTTCTCTGGCTACACCTTC.

The V and J genes are TRBV10-3 and TRBJ2-2, with D possibly matching TRBD1 (6 bases). Germline V gene data show CDR1 as ENHRY and CDR2 as SYGVKD. The CDR3 spans 12 residues. The V end was cut by 8 bases, the J end by 4 bases, with 8 bases between. The CDR3 loop is CAIWTATGELFF. The CDR3 nucleotides read TGTGCCATCTGGACAGCCACCGGGGAGCTGTTTTTT.